The TCR beta chain under discussion was sequenced for a study of T cell responses to AZD1222 COVID-19 vaccine. Study findings and constraints: Spike-specific TCR breadth rose after two AZD1222 doses, and depth rose as well. Researchers report vaccine-associated CD4 TCRs spanning spike, with dominance at 160-218 and 743-854. Just a handful of AZD1222 recipients were seropositive at baseline. In the spike-specific TCR repertoire, nearly half reportedly target unmutated variant regions.

Regarding this clone: Its antigen is still unknown.

The CDR3 is 16 amino acids. Germline CDR1 is LNHDA and CDR2 is SQIVND (reference sequence). Trimming stripped 5 bases from V and 1 base from J, with 12 bases between. Data came from immunoSEQ multiplex PCR; TCRdb stores just in-frame clones and leaves some out. The profile shows 86,000 or so clones, approximately 91% of them singletons. This receptor was obtained from an adult who received the AZD1222 COVID-19 vaccine. This chain joins TRBV19 and TRBJ2-6, with D perhaps matching TRBD1 (7 bases). The sample consisted of peripheral blood, taken 28 days after the second AZD1222 dose. CDR3 in amino acids: CASSGGTASGANVLTF. CDR3 DNA sequence: TGTGCCAGTAGTGGGGGGACAGCGTCTGGGGCCAACGTCCTGACTTTC.